This T cell receptor beta chain was found in a study of vaccination effects on CD4 cells after COVID-19. At the end of over 8 days of culture, CD4+ T cells were isolated. Sequenced by immunoSEQ multiplex PCR; TCRdb stores in-frame clones only, minus some. The sample has more than 30,000 clones; roughly 74% are singletons. Worth noting for this clone: Its antigen is unidentified.

The CDR3 length is 14 residues. The germline V gene encodes CDR1 SGHRS and CDR2 YFSETQ. V dropped 1 base and J dropped 6 bases, with 13 bases sitting between them. The input for sequencing was CD4+ T cells from PBMCs cultured without peptide, taken before COVID-19 vaccination. V gene TRBV5-1 combines with J gene TRBJ1-1; D perhaps matches TRBD1 (5 bases). The receptor's source is a human donor who received a COVID-19 vaccine. The CDR3 region has the DNA TGCGCCAGCAGCTTGCAGGGCAATGGGGCTGAAGCTTTCTTT. Its translation: CASSLQGNGAEAFF.